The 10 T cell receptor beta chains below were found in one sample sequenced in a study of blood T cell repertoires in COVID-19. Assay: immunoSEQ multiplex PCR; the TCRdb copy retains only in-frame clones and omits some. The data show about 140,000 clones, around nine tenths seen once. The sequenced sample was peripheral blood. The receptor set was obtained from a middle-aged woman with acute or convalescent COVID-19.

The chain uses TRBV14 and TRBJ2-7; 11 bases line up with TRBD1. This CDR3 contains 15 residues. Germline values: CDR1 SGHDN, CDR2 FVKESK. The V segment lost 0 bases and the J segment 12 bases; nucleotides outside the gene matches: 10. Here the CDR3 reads CASSQDTRTGGAWYF. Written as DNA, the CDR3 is TGTGCCAGCAGCCAAGATACGAGGACAGGGGGCGCCTGGTACTTC.

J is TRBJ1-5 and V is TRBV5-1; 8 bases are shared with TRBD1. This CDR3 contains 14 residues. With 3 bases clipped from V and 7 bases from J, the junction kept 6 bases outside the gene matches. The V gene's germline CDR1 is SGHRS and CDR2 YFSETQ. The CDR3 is CASSSGQGGQPQHF. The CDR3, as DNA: TGCGCCAGCAGCTCCGGACAGGGTGGGCAGCCCCAGCATTTT. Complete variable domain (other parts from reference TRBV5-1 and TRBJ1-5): KAGVTQTPRYLIKTRGQQVTLSCSPISGHRSVSWYQQTPGQGLQFLFEYFSETQRNKGNFPGRFSGRQFSNSRSEMNVSTLELGDSALYLCASSSGQGGQPQHFGDGTRLSIL.

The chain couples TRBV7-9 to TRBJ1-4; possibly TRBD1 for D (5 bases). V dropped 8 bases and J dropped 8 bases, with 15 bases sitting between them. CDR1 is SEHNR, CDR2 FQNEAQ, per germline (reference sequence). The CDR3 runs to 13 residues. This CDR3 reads CASGARNSEKLFF. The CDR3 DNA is TGTGCCAGCGGGGCCAGAAACTCCGAAAAACTGTTTTTT.

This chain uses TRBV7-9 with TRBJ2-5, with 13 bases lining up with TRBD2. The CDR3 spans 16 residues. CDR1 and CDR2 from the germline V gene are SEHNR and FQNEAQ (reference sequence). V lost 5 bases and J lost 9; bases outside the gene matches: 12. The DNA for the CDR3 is TGTGCCAGCAGCCCATATGGGACTAGCGGGGCTAGGGCCCAGTACTTC. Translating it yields CASSPYGTSGARAQYF.

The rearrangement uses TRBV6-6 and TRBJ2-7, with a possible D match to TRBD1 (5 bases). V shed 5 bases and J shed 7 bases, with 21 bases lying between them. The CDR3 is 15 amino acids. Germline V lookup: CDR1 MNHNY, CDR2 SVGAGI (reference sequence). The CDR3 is CASSRSGHVYDEQYF. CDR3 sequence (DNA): TGTGCCAGCAGTCGATCCGGACACGTCTACGATGAGCAGTACTTC.

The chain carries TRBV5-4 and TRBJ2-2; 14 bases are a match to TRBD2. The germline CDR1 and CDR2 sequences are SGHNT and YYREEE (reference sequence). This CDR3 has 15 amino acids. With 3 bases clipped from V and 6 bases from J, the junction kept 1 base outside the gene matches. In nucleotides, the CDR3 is TGTGCCAGCAGCTCGGGACTAGCGGGAGCCGGGGAGCTGTTTTTT. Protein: CASSSGLAGAGELFF. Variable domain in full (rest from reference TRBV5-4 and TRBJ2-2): ETGVTQSPTHLIKTRGQQVTLRCSSQSGHNTVSWYQQALGQGPQFIFQYYREEENGRGNFPPRFSGLQFPNYSSELNVNALELDDSALYLCASSSGLAGAGELFFGEGSRLTVL.

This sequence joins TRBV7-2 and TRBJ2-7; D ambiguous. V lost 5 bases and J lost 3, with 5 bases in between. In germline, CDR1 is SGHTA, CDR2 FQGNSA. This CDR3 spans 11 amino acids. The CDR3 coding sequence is TGTGCCAGCAGCCCCAACTACGAGCAGTACTTC. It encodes CASSPNYEQYF.

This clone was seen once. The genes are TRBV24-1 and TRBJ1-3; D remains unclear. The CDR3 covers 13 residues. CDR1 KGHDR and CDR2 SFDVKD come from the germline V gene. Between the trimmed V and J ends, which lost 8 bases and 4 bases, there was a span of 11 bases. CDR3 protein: CATTYPLGNTIYF. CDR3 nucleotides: TGTGCCACCACGTATCCACTGGGAAACACCATATATTTT.

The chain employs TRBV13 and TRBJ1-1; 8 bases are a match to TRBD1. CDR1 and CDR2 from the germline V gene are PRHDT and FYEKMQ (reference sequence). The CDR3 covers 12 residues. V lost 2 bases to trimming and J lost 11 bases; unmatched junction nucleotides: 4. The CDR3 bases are TGTGCCAGCAGCTTAAAAAGGGACAGGGCTTTCTTT. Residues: CASSLKRDRAFF. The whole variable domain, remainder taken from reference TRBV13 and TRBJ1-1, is AAGVIQSPRHLIKEKRETATLKCYPIPRHDTVYWYQQGPGQDPQFLISFYEKMQSDKGSIPDRFSAQQFSDYHSELNMSSLELGDSALYFCASSLKRDRAFFGQGTRLTVV.

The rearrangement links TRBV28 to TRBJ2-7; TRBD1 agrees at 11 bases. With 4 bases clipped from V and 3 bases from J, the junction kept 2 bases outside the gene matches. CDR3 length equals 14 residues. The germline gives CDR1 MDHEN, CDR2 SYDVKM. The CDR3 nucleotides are TGTGCCAGCAGTTGGGGACAGGGGGGCTACGAGCAGTACTTC. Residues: CASSWGQGGYEQYF.